The next 20 T cell receptor beta chains were all read from a single sample in a study of beta chain features in type 1 diabetes. No cognate antigen is known for these TCRs. Every isolated RNA sample was fully reverse transcribed, so sequencing captured expressed TCRB transcripts. Libraries were prepared by immunoSEQ multiplex PCR; TCRdb keeps only in-frame clonotypes and omits some of them. Of about 740,000 clones in the sample, around 15% are singletons; the top ten hold approximately 0.02%. Study-level findings and limits: All four CD4+ subsets of Type 1 diabetes patients contained TCRB CDR3s that were moderately but significantly shorter.

The sequencing input was naive CD4+ T cells from blood. All receptors derive from a man aged 18-30 years with type 1 diabetes.

The V call is TRBV11-3, the J call TRBJ2-1; maybe TRBD1 (6 bases). There are 15 residues in the CDR3. Per the germline V gene, CDR1 is SGHNT and CDR2 is YENEEA. Between the trimmed V and J ends, which lost 7 bases and 7 bases, there was a span of 20 bases. DNA for the CDR3: TGTGCCAGCACCAGAACAGGGTCGAATCTGAATGAGCAGTTCTTC. Encoded protein: CASTRTGSNLNEQFF.

This clone has just a few counts. The CDR3 reads CASSATSTVAFF. The CDR3 DNA is TGTGCCAGCAGCGCCACGTCCACAGTGGCTTTCTTT. This sequence joins TRBV7-9 and TRBJ1-1; D unclear. The CDR3 is 12 residues long. CDR1 and CDR2 from the germline V gene are SEHNR and FQNEAQ (reference sequence). The V end was cut by 5 bases, the J end by 11 bases, with 15 bases between. Using reference TRBV7-9 and TRBJ1-1 for the parts outside the CDR3, the full variable domain is DTGVSQNPRHKITKRGQNVTFRCDPISEHNRLYWYRQTLGQGPEFLTYFQNEAQLEKSRLLSDRFSAERPKGSFSTLEIQRTEQGDSAMYLCASSATSTVAFFGQGTRLTVV.

The chain uses TRBV4-2 and TRBJ2-7; 7 nucleotides agree with TRBD1. The CDR3 is 15 amino acids. CDR1 and CDR2 from the germline V gene are LGHNA and YNFKEQ. V lost 2 bases and J lost 0; bases outside the gene matches: 4. In DNA, the CDR3 is TGTGCCAGCAGCCAACTACAGGGGAACTCCTACGAGCAGTACTTC. This gives the protein CASSQLQGNSYEQYF.

The rearrangement links TRBV5-4 to TRBJ1-1; 7 bases map to TRBD1. Germline V gives CDR1 SGHNT, CDR2 YYREEE (reference sequence). The junction had 6 bases not matched to a gene; V was cut back by 4 bases and J by 6 bases. The CDR3 is 13 residues long. DNA for the CDR3: TGTGCCAGCAGCCGACAGGGTCCGCCTGAAGCTTTCTTT. Translating gives CASSRQGPPEAFF.

The genes are TRBV10-3 and TRBJ2-5, with a possible D match to TRBD2 (6 bases). This CDR3 spans 14 amino acids. With 5 bases removed from V and 2 bases from J, the gap between germline ends came to 12 bases. Germline V lookup: CDR1 ENHRY, CDR2 SYGVKD. CDR3 sequence reads: CAISFLASQETQYF. As DNA, the CDR3 is TGTGCCATCAGTTTCCTAGCGTCACAAGAGACCCAGTACTTC.

The chain uses TRBV5-4 and TRBJ1-4; D not certain. The V end was cut by 2 bases, the J end by 6 bases, with 8 bases between. CDR1 SGHNT and CDR2 YYREEE come from the germline V gene (reference sequence). This CDR3 has 13 residues. Here the CDR3 DNA reads TGTGCCAGCAGCTTCTATGGATATGAAAAACTGTTTTTT. It codes for CASSFYGYEKLFF. Full variable domain (rest looked up from reference TRBV5-4 and TRBJ1-4): ETGVTQSPTHLIKTRGQQVTLRCSSQSGHNTVSWYQQALGQGPQFIFQYYREEENGRGNFPPRFSGLQFPNYSSELNVNALELDDSALYLCASSFYGYEKLFFGSGTQLSVL.

This clone has more than one count but fewer than ten. The chain recombines TRBV5-4 with TRBJ1-2; D gene ambiguous. Germline CDR1 SGHNT, CDR2 YYREEE (reference sequence). This CDR3 is 15 amino acids long. V was clipped by 1 base and J by 4 bases, with 14 bases between them. CDR3 region: CASSLLVSVSYGYTF. The CDR3 DNA follows: TGTGCCAGCAGCTTGTTGGTTTCCGTGAGCTATGGCTACACCTTC.

In this sample, this clone turned up a few times. The chain is built from TRBV29-1 and TRBJ1-1; D call uncertain. The germline gives CDR1 SQVTM, CDR2 ANQGSEA. The V end was cut by 4 bases, the J end by 2 bases, with 8 bases between. This CDR3 comprises 12 residues. The chain's CDR3 is CSVVGSNTEAFF. The CDR3 DNA reads TGCAGCGTTGTGGGGTCAAACACTGAAGCTTTCTTT.

As concerns this clone: The same CDR3 is also encoded by other DNA sequences in this sample. As DNA, the CDR3 is TGTGCCAGCAGTATACAGAATGGCTACACCTTC. Amino acid sequence: CASSIQNGYTF. This sequence joins TRBV28 and TRBJ1-2; D not resolved. This CDR3 is built from 11 residues. V was trimmed by 5 bases and J by 6 bases, leaving 7 bases between them. Per germline, CDR1 MDHEN and CDR2 SYDVKM.

This rearrangement joins TRBV27 to TRBJ2-3, with no clear D. Trimming pared 5 bases from V and 11 bases from J, leaving 14 bases between. Per germline, CDR1 MNHEY and CDR2 SMNVEV (reference sequence). This CDR3 is built from 12 residues. CDR3 DNA: TGTGCCAGCAGTCCGTCAACATACGAGCAGTATTTT. Amino acids: CASSPSTYEQYF.

In its sample, this clone was seen a few times. The V call is TRBV6-6, the J call TRBJ2-7; tentatively, D is TRBD1 or TRBD2 (5 bases each). Germline CDR1 is MNHNY and CDR2 is SVGAGI (reference sequence). The CDR3 runs 12 residues. V was trimmed by 6 bases and J by 3 bases, leaving 9 bases between them. CDR3 sequence (DNA): TGTGCCAGCAGCAGGGACGGCTACGAGCAGTACTTC. Translation gives CASSRDGYEQYF.

This clone was recorded once. V gene TRBV10-2 combines with J gene TRBJ1-1, with 8 bases lining up with TRBD1. The CDR3 sequence is 15 residues long. Germline-derived CDR1 and CDR2 are WSHSY and SAAADI. V dropped 3 bases and J dropped 0; count of bases not matched to a gene: 3. The CDR3 protein is CASSDQGAVNTEAFF. CDR3 nucleotide sequence: TGCGCCAGCAGTGACCAGGGGGCTGTGAACACTGAAGCTTTCTTT.

This clone was seen a few times. The chain couples TRBV7-3 to TRBJ2-7, with D tentatively TRBD1 (6 bases). CDR3 length equals 14 residues. The V end lost 5 bases, the J end lost 5 bases, and 16 bases lay between the germline ends. CDR1 and CDR2 from the germline V gene are SGHTA and FQGTGA. The CDR3 loop reads CASSPLGTSDEQYF. The DNA for the CDR3 is TGTGCCAGCAGCCCTCTGGGGACATCCGACGAGCAGTACTTC. Looking up the rest from reference TRBV7-3 and TRBJ2-7 gives the full variable domain: GAGVSQTPSNKVTEKGKYVELRCDPISGHTALYWYRQSLGQGPEFLIYFQGTGAADDSGLPNDRFFAVRPEGSVSTLKIQRTERGDSAVYLCASSPLGTSDEQYFGPGTRLTVT.

This clone was seen a few times. V and J are TRBV4-1 and TRBJ1-1; TRBD1 might be the D (5 bases). This CDR3 region has 17 residues. Germline CDR1 MGHRA, CDR2 YSYEKL. The V end was cut by 0 bases, the J end by 4 bases, with 18 bases between. The CDR3 region is CASSQDVRRGFPTEAFF. Written as DNA, the CDR3 is TGCGCCAGCAGCCAAGATGTTAGGAGGGGCTTCCCCACTGAAGCTTTCTTT.

This clone was seen only a few times. The V call is TRBV4-1, the J call TRBJ1-5, with D unresolved. Trimming left V 3 bases short and J 1 base short, with 13 bases between. The CDR3 covers 16 residues. Germline CDR1 is MGHRA and CDR2 is YSYEKL. The CDR3 bases are TGCGCCAGCAGCCACCTTTACGTGTGGAGCAATCAGCCCCAGCATTTT. This translates into CASSHLYVWSNQPQHF.

V usage is TRBV7-7 and J usage is TRBJ2-3; D is unresolved. With 1 base removed from V and 1 base from J, the gap between germline ends came to 9 bases. The CDR3 is made up of 15 amino acids. CDR1 and CDR2 (germline): SSHAT, FNYEAQ (reference sequence). CDR3 nucleotides: TGTGCCAGCAGCTTAGGTTCCGCGGGCACAGATACGCAGTATTTT. It specifies CASSLGSAGTDTQYF.

The CDR3 here is CASSGPDGNQPQHF. CDR3 DNA: TGTGCCAGCAGCGGCCCCGACGGAAATCAGCCCCAGCATTTT. The J gene is TRBJ1-5, the V gene TRBV5-6; D not certain. The CDR3 is 14 residues long. Germline lookup yields CDR1 SGHDT and CDR2 YYEEEE. Trimming removed 4 bases at V and 4 bases at J, with 12 bases between.

This clone was detected a few times. The chain employs TRBV10-1 and TRBJ1-6; 7 positions agree with TRBD1. The ends lost 3 bases at V and 6 bases at J; junction bases unmatched: 5. The CDR3 sequence is 15 residues long. Germline-derived CDR1 and CDR2 are WNHNN and SYGVQD (reference sequence). CDR3 sequence reads: CASSESGQLNSPLHF. DNA for the CDR3: TGCGCCAGCAGTGAATCGGGACAGCTTAATTCACCCCTCCACTTT.

This clone has only a few counts. V usage is TRBV18 and J usage is TRBJ2-5, with unresolved D. The closer fit of TRBJ2-7 to the DNA end suggests the J call may be wrong. This CDR3 spans 12 amino acids. CDR1 is KGHSH and CDR2 is LQKENI in the germline V gene. In DNA form, the CDR3 reads TGTGCCAGCTCACCACCAGACTACGAGCAGTACTTC. This sequence encodes CASSPPDYEQYF.

This clone was seen more than once but under ten times. The chain uses TRBV9 and TRBJ1-1; a possible D gene is TRBD1 (6 bases). This CDR3 has 14 amino acids. Germline V CDR1 and CDR2: SGDLS, YYNGEE. V gave up 4 bases and J gave up 4 bases, with 14 bases separating them. CDR3 DNA sequence: TGTGCCAGCAGCCCTCTCGGACAGTTCACTGAAGCTTTCTTT. Amino acid sequence: CASSPLGQFTEAFF.